Listed here are 15 T cell receptor beta chains from one sample, sequenced in a study of vaccination effects on CD4 cells after COVID-19. Expansion with viral peptide pools was applied to antigen-specific CD4+ T cells by the ViraFEST assay prior to sequencing. With roughly nine days of culture completed, CD4+ T cells were isolated. Assay used: immunoSEQ multiplex PCR; TCRdb lists only in-frame clones, some missing. The profile covers around 79,000 clones, with roughly 80% appearing a single time and approximately 1.5% taken by the ten largest. Antigen specificity for these receptors is unknown. Sequencing used CD4+ T cells from PBMCs cultured with HCoV-229E spike peptides, obtained before COVID-19 vaccination. The receptors come from a human donor who received a COVID-19 vaccine.

This clone appeared a few times. This rearrangement joins TRBV3-1 (or the pseudogene TRBV3-2) to TRBJ2-2; D possibly matches TRBD1 or TRBD2 (6 bases each). V shed 4 bases and J shed 0 bases, with 15 bases lying between them. CDR3 length equals 17 residues. Germline loops: CDR1 LGHDT, CDR2 YNNKEL (reference sequence). DNA for the CDR3: TGTGCCAGCAGCCTCGGGGGCGGCGGGGCGAACACCGGGGAGCTGTTTTTT. Protein sequence: CASSLGGGGANTGELFF.

This clone was seen once. This chain joins TRBV10-3 and TRBJ2-3; 10 nucleotides agree with TRBD1. There are 18 residues in the CDR3. The V gene's germline CDR1 is ENHRY and CDR2 SYGVKD. J was trimmed by 4 bases and V by 2 bases; bases with no gene match: 12. CDR3 loop: CAISETIRQGARADTQYF. The DNA of the CDR3 is TGTGCCATCAGTGAGACGATCCGACAGGGGGCAAGGGCAGATACGCAGTATTTT.

V and J are TRBV4-1 and TRBJ1-2, with D perhaps TRBD1 (6 bases). This CDR3 is 15 amino acids long. The germline gives CDR1 MGHRA, CDR2 YSYEKL. Trimming removed 1 base at V and 4 bases at J, with 13 bases between. CDR3 bases: TGCGCCAGCAGCCAAGGGTCTGGACAGCTCTATGGCTACACCTTC. Translated: CASSQGSGQLYGYTF.

This clone was found once. The gene calls are TRBV2 and TRBJ2-7, with D perhaps matching TRBD2 (5 bases). Germline lookup yields CDR1 SNHLY and CDR2 FYNNEI. This CDR3 is built from 13 residues. V lost 7 bases, J lost 2 bases, and 12 bases lay in between. The CDR3 region has the DNA TGTGCCAGCACTCCGACCGGGGCCTACGAGCAGTACGTC. The encoded protein is CASTPTGAYEQYV.

For this clone: In the same sample, other DNA sequences code for this CDR3. The chain uses TRBV15 and TRBJ2-1; the D is unclear. The CDR3 sequence is 12 residues long. Germline loops: CDR1 LNHNV, CDR2 YYDKDF (reference sequence). V lost 3 bases and J 4 bases, leaving 4 bases between the germline ends. CDR3: CATSRGYNEQFF. CDR3 coding DNA: TGTGCCACCAGCAGGGGATACAATGAGCAGTTCTTC.

This clone was observed a single time. V usage is TRBV21-1 and J usage is TRBJ1-1; TRBD1, the table's D call, was not compared with the DNA. TRBV21-1 is a listed pseudogene. The CDR3 is 14 amino acids. This CDR3 reads CASSWADMNTEAFF. The CDR3 DNA follows: TGTGCCAGCAGCTGGGCCGATATGAACACTGAAGCTTTCTTT.

This clone occurred once. CDR3 DNA sequence: TGTGCCTGGAGTATCTCAGGGACCTCAGGGACCCAGTACTTC. It codes for CAWSISGTSGTQYF. V gene TRBV30 combines with J gene TRBJ2-5; D is perhaps TRBD1 or TRBD2 (5 bases each). The ends were cut back, 2 bases at V and 7 bases at J, with 17 bases in the middle. The CDR3 covers 14 residues. CDR1 and CDR2 (germline): GTSNPN, SVGIG (reference sequence).

V and J are TRBV5-1 and TRBJ2-1; D unclear. CDR1 is SGHRS, CDR2 YFSETQ, per germline. The CDR3 sequence is 15 residues long. V was pared by 0 bases and J by 2 bases, with 9 bases between. This CDR3 reads CASSLAQAAYNEQFF. CDR3 DNA: TGCGCCAGCAGCTTGGCGCAGGCCGCCTACAATGAGCAGTTCTTC. Full variable domain (outside the CDR3, taken from reference TRBV5-1 and TRBJ2-1): KAGVTQTPRYLIKTRGQQVTLSCSPISGHRSVSWYQQTPGQGLQFLFEYFSETQRNKGNFPGRFSGRQFSNSRSEMNVSTLELGDSALYLCASSLAQAAYNEQFFGPGTRLTVL.

The CDR3 reads CAISDNSYNEQFF. The DNA of the CDR3 is TGTGCCATCAGTGATAACTCCTACAATGAGCAGTTCTTC. V and J are TRBV10-3 and TRBJ2-1; D is unresolved. Germline loops: CDR1 ENHRY, CDR2 SYGVKD. The CDR3 runs to 13 residues. Trimming removed 3 bases at V and 0 bases at J, with 3 bases between.

V usage is TRBV5-1 and J usage is TRBJ1-2; unclear D gene. Trimming took 1 base from V and 8 from J, leaving 18 bases between them. There are 15 residues in the CDR3. The germline V gene has CDR1 SGHRS and CDR2 YFSETQ. The CDR3 DNA follows: TGCGCCAGCAGCTTGAGTCAGAGTCCCGGAAGGGGCTACACCTTC. It encodes CASSLSQSPGRGYTF.

This clone showed up just a few times. The chain recombines TRBV3-1 (or the pseudogene TRBV3-2) with TRBJ2-1; 9 nucleotides match TRBD2. Trimming took 2 bases from V and 2 from J; bases not matched to a gene: 7. Germline V CDR1 and CDR2: LGHDT, YNNKEL (reference sequence). The CDR3 spans 17 residues. The CDR3 DNA reads as TGTGCCAGCAGCCAACGTATCTTAGCGGGGGCCTACAATGAGCAGTTCTTC. It specifies CASSQRILAGAYNEQFF.

The chain couples TRBV23-1 to TRBJ2-1, with D possibly being TRBD1 (6 bases). TRBV23-1 is labeled an ORF, and its function is uncertain. The CDR3 has 14 amino acids. Trimming shortened V by 8 bases and J by 4 bases, and 15 bases separated the two germline ends. CDR3 coding DNA: TGCGCCAGCGCCCGGGACAAAGGTTACAATGAGCAGTTCTTC. Translated, it gives CASARDKGYNEQFF.

The chain has TRBV27 and TRBJ2-2; D may be TRBD1 (5 bases). Germline V lookup: CDR1 MNHEY, CDR2 SMNVEV (reference sequence). This CDR3 is built from 16 residues. The V end lost 1 base, the J end lost 0 bases, and 9 bases lay between the germline ends. CDR3 sequence: CASSLWPGSNTGELFF. The CDR3 DNA sequence: TGTGCCAGCAGTTTATGGCCAGGGTCGAACACCGGGGAGCTGTTTTTT.

The gene calls are TRBV5-6 and TRBJ1-3; D ambiguous. The V gene's germline CDR1 is SGHDT and CDR2 YYEEEE. The V gene lost 0 bases and the J gene lost 2 bases, with 9 bases spanning the gap. The CDR3 runs 15 residues. This CDR3 reads CASSLGVSPGNTIYF. Here the CDR3 DNA reads TGTGCCAGCAGCTTGGGGGTTTCACCTGGAAACACCATATATTTT. The entire variable domain, with the rest obtained from reference TRBV5-6 and TRBJ1-3, is as follows: DAGVTQSPTHLIKTRGQQVTLRCSPKSGHDTVSWYQQALGQGPQFIFQYYEEEERQRGNFPDRFSGHQFPNYSSELNVNALLLGDSALYLCASSLGVSPGNTIYFGEGSWLTVV.

The rearrangement links TRBV27 to TRBJ2-5; 14 nucleotides line up with TRBD2. The CDR3 runs 16 residues. Germline lookup yields CDR1 MNHEY and CDR2 SMNVEV (reference sequence). V shed 5 bases and J 4 bases; nucleotides not matched to a gene: 6. The CDR3 DNA follows: TGTGCCAGCAGTCGACTAGCGGGGGGGCAGGGAGAGACCCAGTACTTC. It specifies CASSRLAGGQGETQYF.